Each of the 27 T cell receptor beta chains below was sequenced from the same sample in a study of blood T cell repertoires in COVID-19. Profiled with immunoSEQ multiplex PCR; TCRdb holds only in-frame clones, not every one. The sample consists of some 87,000 clones, over 70% of them appearing once. Sequences were obtained from peripheral blood. The receptors come from a man aged 50-60 years who had recovered from COVID-19.

V is TRBV15 and J is TRBJ2-5, with 7 bases lining up with TRBD1. The CDR3 runs to 15 residues. Germline CDR1 LNHNV, CDR2 YYDKDF (reference sequence). Unmatched junction bases numbered 2, after V lost 0 bases and J lost 1 base. The DNA of the CDR3 is TGTGCCACCAGCAGAGATGGGGACAGCCAAGAGACCCAGTACTTC. Translating it yields CATSRDGDSQETQYF. The full variable domain, in which reference TRBV15 and TRBJ2-5 provide the parts outside the CDR3, is DAMVIQNPRYQVTQFGKPVTLSCSQTLNHNVMYWYQQKSSQAPKLLFHYYDKDFNNEADTPDNFQSRRPNTSFCFLDIRSPGLGDTAMYLCATSRDGDSQETQYFGPGTRLLVL.

The gene calls are TRBV6-2 or TRBV6-3 and TRBJ2-7; TRBD1 matches at 8 bases. CDR1 is MNHEY, CDR2 SVGEGT, per germline. This CDR3 has 15 residues. V lost 5 bases, J lost 1 base, and 7 bases stayed unmatched. CDR3 residues: CASSRPGGASYEQYF. Written as DNA, the CDR3 is TGTGCCAGCAGTCGGCCAGGGGGCGCGTCCTACGAGCAGTACTTC.

The chain is built from TRBV5-1 and TRBJ2-4, with D tentatively TRBD1 (6 bases). Germline V gene data show CDR1 as SGHRS and CDR2 as YFSETQ. The CDR3 spans 17 residues. Trimming pared 4 bases from V and 1 base from J, leaving 18 bases between. CDR3 sequence (DNA): TGCGCCAGCAGCGTATCCAGGGGTCCGGGGGCCAAAAACATTCAGTACTTC. This codes for CASSVSRGPGAKNIQYF.

The chain has TRBV2 and TRBJ2-2; 11 positions match TRBD1. From germline, CDR1 is SNHLY and CDR2 FYNNEI. This CDR3 has 15 residues. J was trimmed by 6 bases and V by 6 bases; bases with no gene match: 6. CDR3 in amino acids: CASRRGQGAAGELFF. In DNA, the CDR3 is TGTGCCAGCAGGAGAGGACAGGGGGCGGCCGGGGAGCTGTTTTTT.

The rearrangement joins TRBV2 to TRBJ1-5, with TRBD1 matching 7 bases. CDR1 and CDR2 (germline): SNHLY, FYNNEI. The CDR3 loop spans 15 amino acids. With 3 bases clipped from V and 3 bases from J, the junction kept 5 bases outside the gene matches. The CDR3 loop reads CASSDDRVSNQPQHF. For the CDR3, the DNA is TGTGCCAGCAGTGATGACAGGGTCTCCAATCAGCCCCAGCATTTT.

The genes are TRBV25-1 and TRBJ2-4, with 9 bases matching TRBD1. With V trimmed by 4 bases and J by 6 bases, 7 bases remained unmatched. From germline, CDR1 is MGHDK and CDR2 SYGVNS. This CDR3 contains 15 residues. The CDR3, as DNA: TGTGCCAGCAGTGCGCACAGGGGGCCGGGAAACATTCAGTACTTC. Amino acid sequence: CASSAHRGPGNIQYF.

In its sample, this clone was seen a few times. The chain is built from TRBV2 and TRBJ1-6; 7 bases are a match to TRBD1. Germline lookup yields CDR1 SNHLY and CDR2 FYNNEI. The CDR3 is made up of 15 amino acids. V lost 6 bases, J lost 7 bases, and 9 bases stayed unmatched. Written as DNA, the CDR3 is TGTGCCAGCAGGACGAACCGGGACAGAAATTCACCCCTCCACTTT. This gives the protein CASRTNRDRNSPLHF.

This rearrangement joins TRBV14 to TRBJ2-5, with 7 bases fitting TRBD2. From germline, CDR1 is SGHDN and CDR2 FVKESK. The trim removed 0 bases at V and 5 bases at J, leaving 6 bases unmatched. The CDR3 contains 15 residues. The DNA for the CDR3 is TGTGCCAGCAGCCAAGATTTGGCGGGAGCGGAGACCCAGTACTTC. This translates into CASSQDLAGAETQYF.

The rearrangement uses TRBV7-8 and TRBJ2-1; tentative D call: TRBD2 (5 bases). The CDR3 contains 14 residues. V was cut by 4 bases and J by 8 bases, with 15 bases left in between. Per the germline V gene, CDR1 is SGHVS and CDR2 is FQNEAQ. Here the CDR3 DNA reads TGTGCCAGCAGCTCCATTTCGAGGGTGTATGAGCAGTTCTTC. Protein: CASSSISRVYEQFF.

The rearrangement links TRBV5-1 to TRBJ1-1; no firm D call. Trimming took 0 bases from V and 2 from J, leaving 8 bases between them. CDR1 is SGHRS, CDR2 YFSETQ, per germline. The CDR3 has 14 amino acids. The CDR3 here is CASSLAGSNTEAFF. The CDR3 region has the DNA TGCGCCAGCAGCTTGGCCGGGTCTAACACTGAAGCTTTCTTT.

This clone counts as medium-sized (0.01 to 0.1%). Other nucleotide sequences from this sample produce the same CDR3. V usage is TRBV18 and J usage is TRBJ1-1, with 8 nucleotides matching TRBD1. With V trimmed by 2 bases and J by 5 bases, 1 base remained unmatched. This CDR3 is 13 amino acids long. Germline lookup yields CDR1 KGHSH and CDR2 LQKENI. CDR3 nucleotide sequence: TGTGCCAGCTCACCAGGACAGGGTACTGAAGCTTTCTTT. Protein sequence: CASSPGQGTEAFF.

This clone was observed once. The V and J genes are TRBV6-6 and TRBJ1-1; TRBD1 agrees at 9 bases. This CDR3 is built from 15 residues. CDR1 MNHNY and CDR2 SVGAGI come from the germline V gene (reference sequence). V was clipped by 0 bases and J by 3 bases; unmatched bases: 2. This chain's CDR3 is CASSYSGQGHTEAFF. CDR3 nucleotide sequence: TGTGCCAGCAGTTACTCGGGACAGGGCCACACTGAAGCTTTCTTT.

The chain employs TRBV20-1 and TRBJ1-1, with 9 bases aligning to TRBD1. The length of the CDR3 is 11 residues. Trimming cost V 6 bases and J 4 bases; bases outside gene matches: 0. The germline V gene encodes CDR1 DFQATT and CDR2 SNEGSKA (reference sequence). CDR3 sequence reads: CSADRGTEAFF. The CDR3 region has the DNA TGCAGTGCGGACAGGGGCACTGAAGCTTTCTTT.

The chain carries TRBV24-1 and TRBJ2-3, with D perhaps TRBD1 (6 bases). Germline values: CDR1 KGHDR, CDR2 SFDVKD. The CDR3 has 17 residues. With 5 bases removed from V and 1 base from J, the gap between germline ends came to 18 bases. The CDR3 DNA sequence: TGTGCCACCAGTGGCCTTATGACAGGATCTGGCACAGATACGCAGTATTTT. Translated, it gives CATSGLMTGSGTDTQYF.

The chain carries TRBV7-3 and TRBJ2-7, with D maybe TRBD2 (5 bases). Looked up from germline, CDR1 is SGHTA and CDR2 is FQGTGA. The CDR3 sequence is 14 residues long. Trimming removed 5 bases from V and 7 bases from J, with 18 bases in between. CDR3 in amino acids: CASSISRTGEEQYF. The CDR3 DNA sequence: TGTGCCAGCAGCATCTCAAGGACTGGGGAGGAGCAGTACTTC.

This chain joins TRBV27 and TRBJ1-2; perhaps TRBD1 as D (6 bases). CDR1 and CDR2 (germline): MNHEY, SMNVEV (reference sequence). The V gene lost 0 bases and the J gene lost 6 bases, with 8 bases spanning the gap. CDR3 length equals 13 residues. Here the CDR3 reads CASSLSRGHGYTF. The CDR3 DNA follows: TGTGCCAGCAGTTTATCCAGGGGCCATGGCTACACCTTC.

V usage is TRBV6-5 and J usage is TRBJ2-1; D perhaps matches TRBD2 (7 bases). Germline CDR1 reads MNHEY; CDR2 reads SVGAGI. The CDR3 runs to 14 residues. Deletions cut 0 bases from V and 8 bases from J, with 11 bases between. The DNA of the CDR3 is TGTGCCAGCAGTTACTCCGGGGGGCCCCATGAGCAGTTCTTC. Its translation is CASSYSGGPHEQFF.

V and J are TRBV9 and TRBJ2-7; D is undetermined. V lost 3 bases to trimming and J lost 2 bases, with 12 bases between them. The CDR3 is 14 residues long. In germline, CDR1 is SGDLS, CDR2 YYNGEE. In nucleotides, the CDR3 is TGTGCCAGCAGCGGTAGCCGAGGAACCTACGAGCAGTACTTC. Its protein product is CASSGSRGTYEQYF.

The V call is TRBV2, the J call TRBJ1-2; tentative D call: TRBD1 (6 bases). Germline assignment: CDR1 SNHLY and CDR2 FYNNEI. There are 13 residues in the CDR3. V was clipped by 4 bases and J by 2 bases, with 8 bases between them. Here the CDR3 DNA reads TGTGCCAGCAGTGTACAGGGCAACTATGGCTACACCTTC. This encodes CASSVQGNYGYTF.

The rearrangement joins TRBV5-1 to TRBJ1-6; possible D gene TRBD1, 6 bases. This CDR3 region has 19 residues. Trimming removed 1 base at V and 0 bases at J, with 17 bases between. The germline CDR1 and CDR2 sequences are SGHRS and YFSETQ. CDR3: CASSLRALQGYSYNSPLHF. CDR3 in DNA: TGCGCCAGCAGCTTGAGGGCCTTACAGGGCTACTCCTATAATTCACCCCTCCACTTT.

The rearrangement uses TRBV25-1 and TRBJ2-3; tentative D call: TRBD1 (5 bases). The CDR3 extends over 15 amino acids. Germline V CDR1 and CDR2: MGHDK, SYGVNS. Between the trimmed V and J ends, which lost 7 bases and 0 bases, there was a span of 14 bases. The chain's CDR3 is CASTSDRTSTDTQYF. In DNA form, the CDR3 reads TGTGCCAGCACCAGCGACAGAACTAGCACAGATACGCAGTATTTT.

The chain links TRBV7-2 to TRBJ2-7; TRBD2 aligns across 8 bases. Germline trimming cut 8 bases from V and 7 bases from J; bases unmatched to any gene: 19. Germline-derived CDR1 and CDR2 are SGHTA and FQGNSA. The CDR3 runs to 16 residues. CDR3 sequence (DNA): TGTGCCAGCGTAGGATCACTCTGGACTAGCCCACATGAGCAGTACTTC. Translated: CASVGSLWTSPHEQYF.

The chain combines TRBV6-5 with TRBJ1-1; D is unresolved. The CDR3 is made up of 15 amino acids. Germline V gene sequence: CDR1 MNHEY, CDR2 SVGAGI. Trimming took off 0 bases at V and 4 bases at J, with 12 bases between the two ends. The CDR3 loop reads CASSYSSQAGTEAFF. In nucleotides, the CDR3 is TGTGCCAGCAGTTACTCGAGCCAGGCGGGCACTGAAGCTTTCTTT.

This chain joins TRBV19 and TRBJ2-2, with D perhaps matching TRBD1 (6 bases). CDR1 LNHDA and CDR2 SQIVND come from the germline V gene (reference sequence). The V and J ends lost 9 bases and 2 bases respectively, with 16 bases between them. CDR3 length equals 15 residues. The CDR3 sequence is CASKNRDINTGELFF. CDR3 nucleotides: TGTGCCAGCAAGAACCGGGACATTAACACCGGGGAGCTGTTTTTT.

The chain couples TRBV2 to TRBJ1-1; D gene ambiguous. The V end was cut by 8 bases, the J end by 5 bases, with 15 bases between. Germline V gene data show CDR1 as SNHLY and CDR2 as FYNNEI. There are 13 residues in the CDR3. The DNA of the CDR3 is TGTGCCAGCGGGGTGGGAGGTGGAACTGAAGCTTTCTTT. Its protein product is CASGVGGGTEAFF.

The chain has TRBV4-2 and TRBJ2-4, with 15 bases fitting TRBD2. After removal of 2 bases from V and 0 bases from J, the junction contained 5 bases not matched to a gene. Looked up from germline, CDR1 is LGHNA and CDR2 is YNFKEQ. The CDR3 contains 19 residues. This CDR3 reads CASSQLGLAGGLAKNIQYF. For the CDR3, the DNA is TGTGCCAGCAGCCAACTAGGACTAGCGGGAGGGTTAGCCAAAAACATTCAGTACTTC.

The chain is built from TRBV11-3 and TRBJ1-3, with no clear D. Trimming cost V 5 bases and J 0 bases, with 14 bases left between them. This CDR3 comprises 16 residues. In germline, CDR1 is SGHNT, CDR2 YENEEA. The CDR3 bases are TGTGCCAGCAGCCCGACCCAGGTTAACTCTGGAAACACCATATATTTT. Encoded protein: CASSPTQVNSGNTIYF.